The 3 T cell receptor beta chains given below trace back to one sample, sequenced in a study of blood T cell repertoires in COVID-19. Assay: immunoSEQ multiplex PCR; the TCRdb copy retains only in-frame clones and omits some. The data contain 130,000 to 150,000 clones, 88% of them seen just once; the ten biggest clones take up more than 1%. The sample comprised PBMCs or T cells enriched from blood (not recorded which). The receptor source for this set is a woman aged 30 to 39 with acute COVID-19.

The CDR3 here is CASSISLADTDTQYF. The CDR3 DNA reads as TGTGCCAGTAGTATTAGCCTAGCGGACACAGATACGCAGTATTTT. The chain is built from TRBV19 and TRBJ2-3, with 7 nucleotides matching TRBD2. Germline trimming cut 3 bases from V and 2 bases from J; bases unmatched to any gene: 5. CDR3 length: 15 amino acids. Germline V lookup: CDR1 LNHDA, CDR2 SQIVND (reference sequence).

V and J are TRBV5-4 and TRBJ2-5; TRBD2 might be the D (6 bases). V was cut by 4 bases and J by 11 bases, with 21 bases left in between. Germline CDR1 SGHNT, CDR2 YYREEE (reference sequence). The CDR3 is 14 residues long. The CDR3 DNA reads TGTGCCAGCAGCCATAAGGCTAGCGTACCTATTCAGTACTTC. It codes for CASSHKASVPIQYF.

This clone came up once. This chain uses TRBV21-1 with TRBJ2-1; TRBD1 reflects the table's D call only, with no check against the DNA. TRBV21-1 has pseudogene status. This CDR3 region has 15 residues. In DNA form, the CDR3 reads TGTGCCAGCAGCAACAGGGTCGTAGGAAACAATGAGCAGTTCTTC. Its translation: CASSNRVVGNNEQFF.